This TCR beta chain was recovered during a study of blood T cell repertoires in COVID-19. Study processing details: Cell counts per sample came from amplifying reference gene primers. The data were produced by immunoSEQ multiplex PCR, yet TCRdb's version contains in-frame clones alone and is incomplete. Clone size and V and J calls were adopted from that table, with D and trimming inferred from the DNA. The repertoire holds more than 100,000 clones, with under 90% as singletons. The germline V gene has CDR1 SGHKS and CDR2 YYEKEE (reference sequence). This CDR3 spans 14 amino acids. V lost 0 bases, J lost 6 bases, and 12 bases lay in between.

The receptor was isolated from a woman aged 70-85 years with acute or convalescent COVID-19. The specimen was peripheral blood. V usage is TRBV5-5 and J usage is TRBJ1-1; D is ambiguous. The CDR3 loop is CASSLDSGRAEAFF. DNA of the CDR3: TGTGCCAGCAGCTTGGATTCGGGGAGGGCTGAAGCTTTCTTT.